One T cell receptor beta chain is described in this entry. V lost 3 bases and J lost 4, with 14 bases in between. This CDR3 region has 15 residues. CDR1 is LGHDT, CDR2 YNNKEL, per germline (reference sequence). This record comes from a study of blood T cell repertoires in COVID-19. Study details: Whether acute or convalescent, the COVID-19 samples came from the United States, Italy and Spain. The analysed material was cDNA or gDNA that came from T cells, B-cell-depleted T cells, or PBMCs.

Study processing details: Amplification of reference gene primers was used by the study to estimate nucleated cell counts. Data came from immunoSEQ multiplex PCR; TCRdb stores just in-frame clones and leaves some out. V and J calls and clone size come straight from that table; D and trimming were deduced from the DNA. The sample has under 60,000 clones, approximately 80% seen once; the top ten hold 10%. Patients in Seattle were enrolled during active infection, then followed longitudinally. V is TRBV3-1 (or the pseudogene TRBV3-2) and J is TRBJ2-3, with D possibly matching TRBD2 (5 bases). Sequenced sample: peripheral blood. This TCR was recovered from a man aged 25 to 40 with COVID-19, enrolled during active disease. The chain's CDR3 is CASSHQLGTADTQYF. The CDR3 DNA follows: TGTGCCAGCAGCCACCAACTAGGAACCGCAGATACGCAGTATTTT.